The 3 T cell receptor delta chains reported below all come from one sample, sequenced in a study of Vδ1+ human thymocytes (dated by TCRdb to between 2018 and 2020). What the research found in general, with its limitations: The thymic TRG and TRD repertoires appeared highly polyclonal, with Gaussian CDR3 length distributions, in contrast to the oligoclonal repertoires of peripheral blood.

These receptors are not linked to any known antigen. The sequencer listed for this sample is Illumina MiSeq. RNA extraction was carried out with the RNeasy mini kit, and reverse transcription was then done using Superscript III. CDR3 amplicons were produced by multiplex PCR using pooled V-gene forward primers and a constant-region reverse primer with Illumina adaptor overhangs. Clone calls in TCRdb were regenerated from the public reads with CATT, after which identical DNA sequences shared one row. The sample table shows 80,000 or so delta-chain clones, and more than 30% are seen once. Clones ranked in the top ten supply approximately 0.25% of the sample. The sequencing input was Vdelta1+ gamma-delta thymocytes from the thymus. The cell subset or site tag for this specimen amounts to: FACS-sorted CD3+ TCRalphabeta- TCRVdelta1+ TCRVdelta2- thymocytes. The receptors were sampled from a boy in the first two years of life who had congenital heart surgery.

This clone was seen a few times. The genes are TRDV1 and TRDJ1; TRDD3 matches 8 bases. J was trimmed by 0 bases and V by 2 bases; bases with no gene match: 23. The germline V gene encodes CDR1 TSWWSYY and CDR2 QGS. The CDR3 is 22 amino acids. The CDR3 spells CALGEWNPYWGSKPLYTDKLIF. The DNA of the CDR3 is TGTGCTCTTGGGGAATGGAATCCCTACTGGGGGTCAAAACCCTTGTACACCGATAAACTCATCTTT.

This clone was found a few times. The J gene is TRDJ1, the V gene TRDV1; D uncertain. The ends were cut back, 4 bases at V and 1 base at J, with 13 bases in the middle. The CDR3 spans 15 residues. Germline CDR1 TSWWSYY, CDR2 QGS. The CDR3: CALGGPSSTTDKLIF. CDR3 bases: TGTGCTCTTGGGGGCCCCTCTTCTACCACCGATAAACTCATCTTT.

The chain joins TRDV1 to TRDJ1, with 9 bases matching TRDD3. Trimming removed 2 bases from V and 0 bases from J; junction bases left unmatched: 10. CDR1 is TSWWSYY, CDR2 QGS, per germline. The CDR3 contains 18 residues. The CDR3 DNA is TGTGCTCTTGGGGAAAAGAAGGAGTTGGGGGATAACACCGATAAACTCATCTTT. It encodes CALGEKKELGDNTDKLIF.